This TCR beta chain derives from a study of T cells in Graves' hyperthyroidism and ophthalmopathy. In the study overall: Peripheral blood was drawn at first diagnosis, prior to all treatment. Study-wide findings and caveats: Researchers found most expanded thyroid clonotypes above 0.001 in blood as well. Ophthalmopathy could be told apart from stable hyperthyroidism with a 13 V-J model.

This clonotype showed up many times. The antigen remains undetermined. Amplified TCR beta CDR3 regions came from RNA transcripts. RT-PCR in the first round (using the HTBI primer set) targeted the TCR CDR3. Via MiXCR, TCRdb re-called the multiplex PCR reads, giving one row per CDR3 protein. The data contain 490,000 or so distinct CDR3 sequences, about 20% of them singletons. Active moderate-to-severe ophthalmopathy, Clinical Activity Score at least 3, NOSPECS at least 4, under 3 months' duration. Sequencing was done on a sample of blood. The origin of this receptor is a man in his forties or fifties with Graves' ophthalmopathy.

CDR3 residues: CAISESRSSYEQYF. Here the CDR3 DNA reads TGTGCCATCAGTGAGTCGAGATCATCCTACGAGCAGTACTTC. The chain recombines TRBV10-3 with TRBJ2-7; D gene unclear. The length of the CDR3 is 14 residues. CDR1 and CDR2 from the germline V gene are ENHRY and SYGVKD. V shed 0 bases and J shed 1 base, with 7 bases lying between them.